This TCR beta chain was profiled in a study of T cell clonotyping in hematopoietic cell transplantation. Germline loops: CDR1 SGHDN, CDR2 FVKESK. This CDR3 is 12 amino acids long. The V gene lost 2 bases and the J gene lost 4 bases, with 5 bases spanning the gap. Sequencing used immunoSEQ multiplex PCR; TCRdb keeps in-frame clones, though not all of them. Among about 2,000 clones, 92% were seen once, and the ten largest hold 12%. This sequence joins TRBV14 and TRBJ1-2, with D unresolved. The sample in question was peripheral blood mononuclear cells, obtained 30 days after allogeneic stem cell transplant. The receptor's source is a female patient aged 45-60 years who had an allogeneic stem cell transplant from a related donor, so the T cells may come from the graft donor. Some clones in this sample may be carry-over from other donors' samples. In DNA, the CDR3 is TGTGCCAGCAGCCAACGGATCTATGGCTACACCTTC. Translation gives CASSQRIYGYTF.